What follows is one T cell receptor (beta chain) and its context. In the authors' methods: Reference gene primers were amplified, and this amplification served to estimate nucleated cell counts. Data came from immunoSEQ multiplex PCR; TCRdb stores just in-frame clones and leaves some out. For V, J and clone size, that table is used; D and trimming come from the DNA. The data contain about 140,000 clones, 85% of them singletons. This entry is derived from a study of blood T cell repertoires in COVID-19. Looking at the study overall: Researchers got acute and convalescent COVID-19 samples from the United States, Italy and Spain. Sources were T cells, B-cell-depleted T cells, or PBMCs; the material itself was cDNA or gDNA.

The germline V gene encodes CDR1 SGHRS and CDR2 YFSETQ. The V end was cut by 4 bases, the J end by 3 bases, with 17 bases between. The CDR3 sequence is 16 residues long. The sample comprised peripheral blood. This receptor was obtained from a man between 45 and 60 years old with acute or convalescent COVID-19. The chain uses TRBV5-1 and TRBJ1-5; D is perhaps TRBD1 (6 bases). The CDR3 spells CASSPDGTFNNQPQHF. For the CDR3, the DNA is TGCGCCAGCAGCCCGGATGGGACATTTAACAATCAGCCCCAGCATTTT. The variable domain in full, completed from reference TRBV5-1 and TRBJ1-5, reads KAGVTQTPRYLIKTRGQQVTLSCSPISGHRSVSWYQQTPGQGLQFLFEYFSETQRNKGNFPGRFSGRQFSNSRSEMNVSTLELGDSALYLCASSPDGTFNNQPQHFGDGTRLSIL.